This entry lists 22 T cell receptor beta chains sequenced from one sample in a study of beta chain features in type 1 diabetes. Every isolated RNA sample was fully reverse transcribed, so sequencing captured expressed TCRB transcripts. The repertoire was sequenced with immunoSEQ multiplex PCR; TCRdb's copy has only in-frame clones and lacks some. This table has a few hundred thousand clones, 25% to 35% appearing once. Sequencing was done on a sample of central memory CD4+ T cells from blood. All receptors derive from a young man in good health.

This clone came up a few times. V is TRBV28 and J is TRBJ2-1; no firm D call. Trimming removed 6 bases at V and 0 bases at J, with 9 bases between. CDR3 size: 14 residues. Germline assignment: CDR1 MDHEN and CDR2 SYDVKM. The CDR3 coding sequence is TGTGCCAGCAGCCTCGTGGGCTCCTACAATGAGCAGTTCTTC. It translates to CASSLVGSYNEQFF. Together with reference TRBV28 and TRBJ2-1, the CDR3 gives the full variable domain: DVKVTQSSRYLVKRTGEKVFLECVQDMDHENMFWYRQDPGLGLRLIYFSYDVKMKEKGDIPEGYSVSREKKERFSLILESASTNQTSMYLCASSLVGSYNEQFFGPGTRLTVL.

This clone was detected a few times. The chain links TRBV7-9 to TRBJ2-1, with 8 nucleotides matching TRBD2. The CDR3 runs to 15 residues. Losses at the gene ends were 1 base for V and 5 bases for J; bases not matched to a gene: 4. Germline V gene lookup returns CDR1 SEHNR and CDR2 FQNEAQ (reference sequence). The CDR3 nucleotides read TGTGCCAGCAGCTTAGGTCTCGGGGGGGACAATGAGCAGTTCTTC. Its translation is CASSLGLGGDNEQFF.

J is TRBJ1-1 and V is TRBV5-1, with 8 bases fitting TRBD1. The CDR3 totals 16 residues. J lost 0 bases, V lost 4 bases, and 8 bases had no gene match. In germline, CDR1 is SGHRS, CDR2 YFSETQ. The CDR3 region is CASSRTGYYMNTEAFF. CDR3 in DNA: TGCGCCAGCAGCAGGACAGGGTATTACATGAACACTGAAGCTTTCTTT.

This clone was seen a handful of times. The CDR3 protein is CSVEGIASTEAFF. The CDR3 nucleotides read TGCAGCGTTGAAGGGATCGCAAGCACTGAAGCTTTCTTT. J is TRBJ1-1 and V is TRBV29-1; D not certain. CDR1 and CDR2 from the germline V gene are SQVTM and ANQGSEA. The CDR3 totals 13 residues. The V and J ends lost 1 base and 4 bases respectively, with 10 bases between them.

In DNA form, the CDR3 reads TGTGCCAGCAGCTCCTCGGGACAGGTCTACGAGCAGTACTTC. It is translated as CASSSSGQVYEQYF. This rearrangement joins TRBV7-2 to TRBJ2-7, with 8 bases lining up with TRBD1. V was pared by 4 bases and J by 3 bases, with 5 bases of the junction left unmatched. This CDR3 contains 14 residues. Germline lookup yields CDR1 SGHTA and CDR2 FQGNSA.

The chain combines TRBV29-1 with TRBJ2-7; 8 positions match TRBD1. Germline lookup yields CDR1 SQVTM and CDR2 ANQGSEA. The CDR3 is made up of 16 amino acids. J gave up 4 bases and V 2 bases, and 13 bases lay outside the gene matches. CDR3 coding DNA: TGCAGCGTTGAAAAGCAGGGAACAGGGGGGTTGTACGAGCAGTACTTC. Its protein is CSVEKQGTGGLYEQYF.

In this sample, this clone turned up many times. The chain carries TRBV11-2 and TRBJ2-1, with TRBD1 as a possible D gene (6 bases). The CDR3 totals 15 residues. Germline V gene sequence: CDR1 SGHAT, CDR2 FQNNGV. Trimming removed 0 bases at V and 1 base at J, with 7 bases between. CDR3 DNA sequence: TGTGCCAGCAGCTTAGAGGGGGCATCCTACAATGAGCAGTTCTTC. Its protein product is CASSLEGASYNEQFF.

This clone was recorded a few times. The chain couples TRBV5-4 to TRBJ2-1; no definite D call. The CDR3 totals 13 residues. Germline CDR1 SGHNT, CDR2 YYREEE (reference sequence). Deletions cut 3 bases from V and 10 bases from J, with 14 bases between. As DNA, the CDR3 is TGTGCCAGCAGCTGGGCGGTGGCCCAGGAGCAGTTCTTC. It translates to CASSWAVAQEQFF.

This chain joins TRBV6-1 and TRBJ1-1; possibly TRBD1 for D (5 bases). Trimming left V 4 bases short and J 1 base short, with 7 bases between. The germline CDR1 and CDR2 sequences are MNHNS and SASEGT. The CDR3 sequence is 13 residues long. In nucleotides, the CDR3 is TGTGCCAGCAGTGGACAGCAGAACACTGAAGCTTTCTTT. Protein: CASSGQQNTEAFF.

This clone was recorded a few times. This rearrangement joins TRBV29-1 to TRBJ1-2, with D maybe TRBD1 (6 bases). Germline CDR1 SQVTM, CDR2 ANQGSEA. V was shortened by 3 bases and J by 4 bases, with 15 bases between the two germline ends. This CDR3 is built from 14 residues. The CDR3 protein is CSVDSSTQGYGYTF. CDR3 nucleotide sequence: TGCAGCGTTGATTCCTCCACACAGGGCTATGGCTACACCTTC.

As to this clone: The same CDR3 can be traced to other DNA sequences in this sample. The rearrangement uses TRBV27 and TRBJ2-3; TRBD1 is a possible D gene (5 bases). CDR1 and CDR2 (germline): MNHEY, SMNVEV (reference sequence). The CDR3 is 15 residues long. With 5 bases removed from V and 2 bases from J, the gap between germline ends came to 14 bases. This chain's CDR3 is CASSLSTGHTDTQYF. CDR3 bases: TGTGCCAGCAGTCTAAGTACAGGACACACAGATACGCAGTATTTT.

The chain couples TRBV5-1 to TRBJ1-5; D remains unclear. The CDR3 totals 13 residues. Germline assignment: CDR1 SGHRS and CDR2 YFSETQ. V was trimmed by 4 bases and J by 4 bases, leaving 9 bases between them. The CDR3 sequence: CASSVDGNQPQHF. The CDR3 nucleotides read TGCGCCAGCAGCGTGGACGGTAATCAGCCCCAGCATTTT.

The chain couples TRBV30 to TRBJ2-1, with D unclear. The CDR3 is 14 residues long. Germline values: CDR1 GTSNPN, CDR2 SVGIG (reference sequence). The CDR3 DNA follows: TGTGCTTCCCCTCGTGGGGTCTCCTACAATGAGCAGTTCTTC. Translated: CASPRGVSYNEQFF.

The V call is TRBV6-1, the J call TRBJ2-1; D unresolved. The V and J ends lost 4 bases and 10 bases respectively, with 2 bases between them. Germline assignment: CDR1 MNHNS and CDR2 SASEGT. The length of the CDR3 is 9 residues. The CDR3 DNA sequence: TGTGCCAGCAGTGGCGAGCAGTTCTTC. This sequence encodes CASSGEQFF.

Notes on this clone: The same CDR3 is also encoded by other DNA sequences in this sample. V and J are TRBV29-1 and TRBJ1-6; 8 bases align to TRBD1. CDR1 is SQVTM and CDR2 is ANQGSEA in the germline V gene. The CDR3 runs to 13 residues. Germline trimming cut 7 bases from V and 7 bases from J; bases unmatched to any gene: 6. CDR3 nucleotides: TGCAGCGCAAGAGGACAGGGCAATTCACCCCTCCACTTT. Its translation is CSARGQGNSPLHF.

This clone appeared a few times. The CDR3 is CASSFAASYEQYF. The DNA for the CDR3 is TGCGCCAGCAGCTTCGCGGCGTCCTACGAGCAGTACTTC. The chain uses TRBV5-1 and TRBJ2-7; D unresolved. The CDR3 is made up of 13 amino acids. The V end was cut by 2 bases, the J end by 1 base, with 7 bases between. Germline V gives CDR1 SGHRS, CDR2 YFSETQ.

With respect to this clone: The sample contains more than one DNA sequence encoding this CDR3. The CDR3 loop reads CASSPGRQETQYF. The CDR3 DNA sequence: TGTGCCAGCTCACCGGGACGACAAGAGACCCAGTACTTC. V and J are TRBV18 and TRBJ2-5; D is tentatively TRBD1 or TRBD2 (5 bases each). Germline V gene sequence: CDR1 KGHSH, CDR2 LQKENI. Trimming pared 3 bases from V and 2 bases from J, leaving 7 bases between. CDR3 length equals 13 residues.

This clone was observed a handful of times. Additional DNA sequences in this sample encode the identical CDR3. The CDR3 here is CASSLGVTDTQYF. In DNA form, the CDR3 reads TGTGCCAGCAGCTTAGGAGTCACAGATACGCAGTATTTT. This rearrangement joins TRBV7-2 to TRBJ2-3; no clear D gene. The CDR3 runs 13 residues. Deletions cut 1 base from V and 2 bases from J, with 4 bases between. Germline CDR1 and CDR2: SGHTA and FQGNSA.

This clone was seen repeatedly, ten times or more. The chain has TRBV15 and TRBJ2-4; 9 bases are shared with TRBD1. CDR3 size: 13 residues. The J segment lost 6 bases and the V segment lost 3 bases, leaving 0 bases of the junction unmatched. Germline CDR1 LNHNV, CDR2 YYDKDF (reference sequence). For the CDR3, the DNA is TGTGCCACCAGCAGGGACAGGGGAAACATTCAGTACTTC. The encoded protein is CATSRDRGNIQYF. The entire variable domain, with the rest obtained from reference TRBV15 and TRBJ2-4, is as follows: DAMVIQNPRYQVTQFGKPVTLSCSQTLNHNVMYWYQQKSSQAPKLLFHYYDKDFNNEADTPDNFQSRRPNTSFCFLDIRSPGLGDTAMYLCATSRDRGNIQYFGAGTRLSVL.

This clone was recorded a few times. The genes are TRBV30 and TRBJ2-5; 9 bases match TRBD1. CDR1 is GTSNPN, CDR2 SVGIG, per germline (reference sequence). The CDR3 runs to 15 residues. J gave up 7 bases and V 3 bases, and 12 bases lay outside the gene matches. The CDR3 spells CAWRTPGQGTGTQYF. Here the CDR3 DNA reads TGTGCCTGGAGAACTCCGGGACAGGGTACAGGGACCCAGTACTTC. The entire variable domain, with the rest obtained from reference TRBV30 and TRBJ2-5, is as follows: SQTIHQWPATLVQPVGSPLSLECTVEGTSNPNLYWYRQAAGRGLQLLFYSVGIGQISSEVPQNLSASRPQDRQFILSSKKLLLSDSGFYLCAWRTPGQGTGTQYFGPGTRLLVL.

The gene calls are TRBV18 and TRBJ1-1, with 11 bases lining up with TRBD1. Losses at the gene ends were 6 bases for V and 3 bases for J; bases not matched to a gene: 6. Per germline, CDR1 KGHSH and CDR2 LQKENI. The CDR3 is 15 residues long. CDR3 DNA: TGTGCCAGCTCCCGCGGGACAGGGGGTGACACTGAAGCTTTCTTT. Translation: CASSRGTGGDTEAFF.

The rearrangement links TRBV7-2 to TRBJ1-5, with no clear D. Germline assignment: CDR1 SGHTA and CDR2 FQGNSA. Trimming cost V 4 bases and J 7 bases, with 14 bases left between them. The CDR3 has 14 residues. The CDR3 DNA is TGTGCCAGCAGCTCGAGGTTTGGGGAACAGCCCCAGCATTTT. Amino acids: CASSSRFGEQPQHF.